This TCR beta chain was profiled in a study of shared clonotypes between healthy human individuals. Study-level results: Naive subsets typically showed greater estimated richness than memory subsets.

V was cut by 6 bases and J by 0 bases, with 12 bases left in between. CDR3 length: 15 amino acids. The V gene's germline CDR1 is SEHNR and CDR2 FQNEAQ (reference sequence). It was CD45RO-negative cells, positively selected for CCR7, that made up naive CD8 cells, with terminally differentiated effector memory CD45RA+ cells excluded. Splitting of each subset's genomic DNA was done evenly across several immunoSEQ plates. Original methodology: ImmunoSEQ junction-only sequences lacked quality scores, so their filtering differed. Assay: immunoSEQ multiplex PCR; the TCRdb copy retains only in-frame clones and omits some. V and J calls plus clone size are reproduced from that table; the DNA served to infer D and trimming. Of hundreds of thousands of clones listed, about 96% are singletons. Concerning this clone itself: Its target is unknown.

The chain uses TRBV7-9 and TRBJ2-1; D is undetermined. The sequence was obtained from a man aged 25 to 45 in good health. The specimen was naive CD8+ T cells sorted from blood. The CDR3 region has the DNA TGTGCCAGCAGACAGCCCTGGAGCTCCTACAATGAGCAGTTCTTC. It specifies CASRQPWSSYNEQFF. Variable domain in full (rest from reference TRBV7-9 and TRBJ2-1): DTGVSQNPRHKITKRGQNVTFRCDPISEHNRLYWYRQTLGQGPEFLTYFQNEAQLEKSRLLSDRFSAERPKGSFSTLEIQRTEQGDSAMYLCASRQPWSSYNEQFFGPGTRLTVL.